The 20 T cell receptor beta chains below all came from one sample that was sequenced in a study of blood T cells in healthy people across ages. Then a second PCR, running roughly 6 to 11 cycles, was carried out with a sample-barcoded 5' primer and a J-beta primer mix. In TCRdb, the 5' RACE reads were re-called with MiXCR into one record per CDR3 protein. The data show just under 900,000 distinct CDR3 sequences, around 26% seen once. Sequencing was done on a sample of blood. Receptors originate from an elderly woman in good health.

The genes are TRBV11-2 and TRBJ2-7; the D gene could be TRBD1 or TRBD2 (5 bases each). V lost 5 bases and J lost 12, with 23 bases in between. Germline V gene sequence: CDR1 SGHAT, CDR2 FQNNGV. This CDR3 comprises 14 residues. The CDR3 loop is CASSPTRGAPRPYF. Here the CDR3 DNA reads TGTGCCAGCAGCCCAACGAGAGGGGCGCCTCGTCCGTACTTC.

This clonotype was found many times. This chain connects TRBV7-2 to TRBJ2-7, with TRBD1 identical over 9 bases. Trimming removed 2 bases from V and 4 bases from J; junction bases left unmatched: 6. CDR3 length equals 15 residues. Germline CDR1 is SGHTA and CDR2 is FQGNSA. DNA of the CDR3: TGTGCCAGCAGCTTATTGGGACAGGGTTGGTACGAGCAGTACTTC. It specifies CASSLLGQGWYEQYF.

The CDR3 DNA reads as TGTGCCAGCAGCTGGGGAGGGTCTCTACGAGGGCAGTACTTC. This gives the protein CASSWGGSLRGQYF. V and J are TRBV7-2 and TRBJ2-7; TRBD2 matches at 7 bases. V shed 4 bases and J 9 bases; nucleotides not matched to a gene: 12. This CDR3 comprises 14 residues. Germline CDR1 SGHTA, CDR2 FQGNSA.

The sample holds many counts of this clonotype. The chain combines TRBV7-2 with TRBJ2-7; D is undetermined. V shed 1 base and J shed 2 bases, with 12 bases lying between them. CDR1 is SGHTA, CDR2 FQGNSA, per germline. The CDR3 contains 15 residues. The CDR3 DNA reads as TGTGCCAGCAGCTTAGAGCCAAGATTCACCTACGAGCAGTACTTC. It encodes CASSLEPRFTYEQYF.

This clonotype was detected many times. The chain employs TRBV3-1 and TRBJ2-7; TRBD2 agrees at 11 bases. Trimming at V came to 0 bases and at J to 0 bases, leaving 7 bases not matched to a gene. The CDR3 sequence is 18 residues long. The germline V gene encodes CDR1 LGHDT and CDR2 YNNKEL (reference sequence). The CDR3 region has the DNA TGTGCCAGCAGCCAAGATTCGGCTAGCGGGGGGCGCTCCTACGAGCAGTACTTC. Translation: CASSQDSASGGRSYEQYF.

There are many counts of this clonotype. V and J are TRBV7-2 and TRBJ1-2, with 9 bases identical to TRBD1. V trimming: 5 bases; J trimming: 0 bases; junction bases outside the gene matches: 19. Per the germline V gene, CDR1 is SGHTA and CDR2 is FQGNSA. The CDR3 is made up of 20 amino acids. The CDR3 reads CASSTWGTGLSGGANYGYTF. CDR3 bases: TGTGCCAGCAGCACATGGGGGACAGGGCTCTCCGGAGGAGCTAACTATGGCTACACCTTC.

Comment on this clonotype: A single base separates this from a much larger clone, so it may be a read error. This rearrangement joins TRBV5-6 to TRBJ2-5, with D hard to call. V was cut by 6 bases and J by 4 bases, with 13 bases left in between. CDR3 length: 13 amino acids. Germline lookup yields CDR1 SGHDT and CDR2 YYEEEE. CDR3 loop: CASNSWTGETQYF. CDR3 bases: TGTGCCAGCAACTCCTGGACCGGAGAGACCCAGTACTTC.

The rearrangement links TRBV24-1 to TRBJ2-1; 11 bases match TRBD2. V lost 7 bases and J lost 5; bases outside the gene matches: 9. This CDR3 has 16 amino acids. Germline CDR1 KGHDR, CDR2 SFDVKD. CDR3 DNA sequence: TGTGCCACCAGCTCCCCGACTAGCGGGACCCACAATGAGCAGTTCTTC. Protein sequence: CATSSPTSGTHNEQFF.

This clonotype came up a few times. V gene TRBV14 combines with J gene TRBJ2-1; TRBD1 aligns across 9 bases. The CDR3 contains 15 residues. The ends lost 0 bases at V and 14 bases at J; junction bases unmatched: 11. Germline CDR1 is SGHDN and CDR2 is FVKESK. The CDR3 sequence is CASSQERNRGHYKFF. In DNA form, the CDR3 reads TGTGCCAGCAGCCAAGAAAGGAACAGGGGGCATTATAAGTTCTTC.

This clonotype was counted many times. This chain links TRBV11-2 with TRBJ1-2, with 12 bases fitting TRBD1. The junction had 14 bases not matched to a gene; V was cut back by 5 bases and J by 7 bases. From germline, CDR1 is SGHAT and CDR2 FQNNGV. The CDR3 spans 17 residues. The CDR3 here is CASSHEPGTGGASGYTF. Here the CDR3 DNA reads TGTGCCAGCAGCCACGAGCCCGGGACAGGGGGCGCCTCTGGCTACACCTTC. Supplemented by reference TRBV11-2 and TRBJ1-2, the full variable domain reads EAGVAQSPRYKIIEKRQSVAFWCNPISGHATLYWYQQILGQGPKLLIQFQNNGVVDDSQLPKDRFSAERLKGVDSTLKIQPAKLEDSAVYLCASSHEPGTGGASGYTFGSGTRLTVV.

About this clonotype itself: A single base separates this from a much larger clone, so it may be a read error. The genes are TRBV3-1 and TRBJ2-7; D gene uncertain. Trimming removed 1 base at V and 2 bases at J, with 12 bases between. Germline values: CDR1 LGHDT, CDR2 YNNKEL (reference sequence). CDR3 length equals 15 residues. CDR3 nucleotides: TGTGCCAGCAGCCAAGTATCCGCAAGCCCCTACGAGCAGTACTTC. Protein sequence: CASSQVSASPYEQYF.

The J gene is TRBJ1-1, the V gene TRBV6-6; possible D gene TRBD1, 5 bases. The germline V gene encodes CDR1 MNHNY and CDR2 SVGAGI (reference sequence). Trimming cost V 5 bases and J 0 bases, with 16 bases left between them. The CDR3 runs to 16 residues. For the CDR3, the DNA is TGTGCCAGCAGTCCTGGGACTGCTACTATGAACACTGAAGCTTTCTTT. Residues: CASSPGTATMNTEAFF.

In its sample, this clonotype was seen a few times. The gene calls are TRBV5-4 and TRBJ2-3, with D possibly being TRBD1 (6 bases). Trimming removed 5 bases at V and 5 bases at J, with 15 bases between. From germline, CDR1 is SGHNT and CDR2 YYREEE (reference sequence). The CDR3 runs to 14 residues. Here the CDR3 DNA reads TGTGCCAGCAGTCAGGGGCAGGTCGAAGATACGCAGTATTTT. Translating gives CASSQGQVEDTQYF.

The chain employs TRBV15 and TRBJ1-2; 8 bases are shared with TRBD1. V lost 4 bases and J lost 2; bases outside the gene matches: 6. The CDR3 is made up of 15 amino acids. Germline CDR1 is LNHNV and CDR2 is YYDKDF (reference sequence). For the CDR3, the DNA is TGTGCCACCAGCAACCAACGACAGGGGAACTATGGCTACACCTTC. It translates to CATSNQRQGNYGYTF. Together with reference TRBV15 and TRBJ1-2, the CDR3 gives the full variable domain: DAMVIQNPRYQVTQFGKPVTLSCSQTLNHNVMYWYQQKSSQAPKLLFHYYDKDFNNEADTPDNFQSRRPNTSFCFLDIRSPGLGDTAMYLCATSNQRQGNYGYTFGSGTRLTVV.

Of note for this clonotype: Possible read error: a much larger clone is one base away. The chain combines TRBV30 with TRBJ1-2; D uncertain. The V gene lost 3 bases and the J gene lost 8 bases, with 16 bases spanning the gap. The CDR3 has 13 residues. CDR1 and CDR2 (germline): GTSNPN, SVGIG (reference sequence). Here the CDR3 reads CAWRVRQGWGYTF. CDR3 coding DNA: TGTGCCTGGAGGGTACGACAAGGATGGGGCTACACCTTC.

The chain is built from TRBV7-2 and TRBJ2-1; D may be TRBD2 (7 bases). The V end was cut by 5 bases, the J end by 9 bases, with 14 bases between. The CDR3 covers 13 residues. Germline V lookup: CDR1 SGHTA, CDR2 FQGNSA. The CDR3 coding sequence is TGTGCCAGCAGCCTGGTCGGGGGGCGTGAGCAGTTCTTC. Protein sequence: CASSLVGGREQFF.

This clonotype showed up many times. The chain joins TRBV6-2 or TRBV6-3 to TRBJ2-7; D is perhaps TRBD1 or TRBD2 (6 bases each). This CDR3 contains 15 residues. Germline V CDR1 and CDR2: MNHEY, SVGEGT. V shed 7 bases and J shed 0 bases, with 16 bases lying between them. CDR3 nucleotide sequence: TGTGCCAGCACTTTAGGGGGAGGACGCTCCTACGAGCAGTACTTC. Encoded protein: CASTLGGGRSYEQYF.

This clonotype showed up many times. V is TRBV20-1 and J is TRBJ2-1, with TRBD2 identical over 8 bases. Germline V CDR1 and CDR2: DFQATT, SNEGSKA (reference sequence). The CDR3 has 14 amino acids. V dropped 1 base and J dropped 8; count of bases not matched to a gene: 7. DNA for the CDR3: TGCAGTGCTAGAGGTCTAGCGGGTCGCTATGAGCAGTTCTTC. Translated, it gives CSARGLAGRYEQFF.

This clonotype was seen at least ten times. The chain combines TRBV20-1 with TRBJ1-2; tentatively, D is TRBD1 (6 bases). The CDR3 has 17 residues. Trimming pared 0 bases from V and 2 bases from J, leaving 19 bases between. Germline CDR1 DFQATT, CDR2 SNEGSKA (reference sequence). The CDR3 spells CSARDHPDRPDNYGYTF. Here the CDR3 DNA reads TGCAGTGCTAGAGACCACCCGGACAGACCCGACAACTATGGCTACACCTTC.

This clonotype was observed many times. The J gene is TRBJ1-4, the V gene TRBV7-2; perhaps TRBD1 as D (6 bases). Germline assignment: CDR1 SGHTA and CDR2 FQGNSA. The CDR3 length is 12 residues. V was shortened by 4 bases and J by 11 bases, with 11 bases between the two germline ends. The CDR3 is CASSSTGKKLFF. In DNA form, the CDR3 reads TGTGCCAGCAGCTCCACAGGGAAGAAACTGTTTTTT.